A selection of T cell receptor beta chains follows, all from one sample in a study of molecular identifiers for immune sequencing clone quantification. One entry per CDR3 protein, called by TCRdb with MiXCR from the PCR reads. The table includes approximately 680,000 distinct CDR3 sequences, about 25% detected once. Sequencing was done on a sample of naive CD8+ T cells from blood, with Jurkat cell RNA spiked in. Receptor source: a human donor in good health. Some libraries in this study had Jurkat cell RNA spiked in. CDR3s include the opening cysteine and the closing phenylalanine or tryptophan. D genes are given only for firm matches. Clone size, where shown, is once, few, many, or a class for clones that have expanded.

D	V	size	J	CDR3	DNA
.	TRBV6-2/TRBV6-3	.	TRBJ1-1	CASSYMRWGAEAFF	TGTGCCAGCAGTTACATGCGTTGGGGTGCTGAAGCTTTCTTT
.	TRBV19	.	TRBJ1-1	CASRSFQPNTEAFF	TGTGCCAGTAGGTCCTTTCAACCGAACACTGAAGCTTTCTTT
TRBD2	TRBV7-2	.	TRBJ2-1	CASSYYSGSYNEQFF	TGTGCCAGCAGCTACTATAGCGGGAGCTACAATGAGCAGTTCTTC
TRBD1	TRBV29-1	many	TRBJ2-7	CSVEETGITYEQYF	TGCAGCGTTGAAGAGACAGGGATTACCTACGAGCAGTACTTC
.	TRBV12-3/TRBV12-4	many	TRBJ2-6	CASSLTTSGANVLTF	TGTGCCAGCAGTTTAACGACGTCTGGGGCCAACGTCCTGACTTTC
.	TRBV18	many	TRBJ2-2	CASSPENTGELFF	TGTGCCAGCTCACCTGAGAACACCGGGGAGCTGTTTTTT
.	TRBV6-6	.	TRBJ1-4	CASSTVQLFPNEKLFF	TGTGCCAGCAGCACCGTGCAGTTGTTTCCTAATGAAAAACTGTTTTTT
.	TRBV27	few	TRBJ1-2	CASKGAAEGNYGYTF	TGTGCCAGCAAAGGGGCGGCGGAGGGAAACTATGGCTACACCTTC
TRBD2	TRBV7-2	.	TRBJ2-3	CASSIGTSVSTDTQYF	TGTGCCAGCAGCATTGGGACTAGCGTTAGCACAGATACGCAATATTTT
TRBD1	TRBV5-4	few	TRBJ1-2	CASSWTGASGGYTF	TGTGCCAGCAGCTGGACAGGAGCCTCCGGAGGCTACACCTTC
.	TRBV7-9	few	TRBJ2-1	CASSLASQELYNEQFF	TGTGCCAGCAGCTTAGCCTCTCAGGAGCTCTACAATGAGCAGTTCTTC
.	TRBV4-3	.	TRBJ2-2	CASSQEVVEAGELFF	TGCGCCAGCAGCCAAGAAGTCGTGGAAGCCGGGGAGCTGTTTTTT
.	TRBV12-3/TRBV12-4	few	TRBJ2-1	CASSLQLPHGNEQFF	TGTGCCAGCAGCCTCCAGTTACCCCATGGGAATGAGCAGTTCTTC
.	TRBV20-1	few	TRBJ2-2	CSARDLSGDTGELFF	TGCAGTGCTAGAGATCTCTCAGGGGACACCGGGGAGCTGTTTTTT
.	TRBV29-1	.	TRBJ2-1	CSAEGSSAGQFF	TGCAGCGCCGAGGGGTCGTCCGCCGGGCAGTTCTTC
TRBD1	TRBV5-8	few	TRBJ2-7	CASSNRDRDPYEQYF	TGTGCCAGCAGCAACCGGGACAGGGACCCCTACGAGCAGTACTTC
.	TRBV18	once	TRBJ1-4	CASSPPVAGDEKLVF	TGTGCCAGCTCTCCACCGGTGGCAGGTGATGAAAAACTGGTTTTT
.	TRBV4-2	many	TRBJ1-2	CASSQDSGRNGYTF	TGTGCCAGCAGCCAAGATTCAGGGCGGAATGGCTACACCTTC
TRBD2	TRBV28	few	TRBJ2-1	CASSPTSGSGNEQFF	TGTGCCAGCAGTCCTACTAGCGGGAGTGGCAATGAGCAGTTCTTC
TRBD1	TRBV28	.	TRBJ2-7	CASAIPGTGDHEQYF	TGTGCCAGCGCTATCCCCGGGACAGGGGACCACGAGCAGTACTTC
.	TRBV12-3/TRBV12-4	.	TRBJ1-1	CASSESTEAFF	TGTGCCAGCAGTGAGAGCACTGAAGCTTTCTTT
.	TRBV19	.	TRBJ2-1	CASSMGGRTYNEQFF	TGTGCCAGTAGTATGGGGGGCCGCACCTACAATGAGCAGTTCTTC
.	TRBV15	few	TRBJ2-3	CATSSEIRTDTQYF	TGTGCCACCAGCAGTGAAATTAGGACAGATACGCAGTATTTT
.	TRBV5-6	few	TRBJ1-3	CASSFGGGTYSFTIYF	TGTGCCAGCAGCTTTGGCGGGGGGACCTACTCTTTCACCATATATTTT
TRBD1	TRBV11-2	few	TRBJ2-3	CASSRQTRQGEWGTQYF	TGTGCCAGCAGCCGCCAAACTAGACAGGGGGAATGGGGTACGCAGTATTTT
TRBD2	TRBV11-1	few	TRBJ2-3	CASSSLAGVTDTQYF	TGTGCTAGCAGCTCCTTAGCGGGAGTCACAGATACGCAGTATTTT
TRBD2	TRBV27	few	TRBJ2-1	CASSQRGVHEQFF	TGTGCCAGCAGTCAGCGGGGTGTCCATGAGCAGTTCTTC
.	TRBV12-3/TRBV12-4	few	TRBJ1-5	CASSLTDMGENQPQHF	TGTGCCAGCAGTTTAACCGACATGGGGGAGAATCAGCCCCAGCATTTT
TRBD1	TRBV5-4	.	TRBJ2-5	CASSSPGQRIFQDTQYF	TGTGCCAGCAGCTCACCGGGACAGCGTATATTTCAAGATACCCAGTACTTC
.	TRBV4-3	few	TRBJ2-2	CASSQDSGSTGELFF	TGCGCCAGCAGCCAAGATTCGGGGTCCACCGGGGAGCTGTTTTTT
.	TRBV28	many	TRBJ1-5	CASSLRLRGNQPQHF	TGTGCCAGCAGTTTAAGGCTCCGAGGCAATCAGCCCCAGCATTTT
.	TRBV29-1	.	TRBJ1-1	CSIEVQGLAFF	TGCAGCATTGAAGTCCAGGGTTTAGCTTTCTTT
.	TRBV5-1	many	TRBJ2-2	CASSLVRDGGELFF	TGCGCCAGCAGCTTGGTACGGGACGGCGGGGAGCTGTTTTTT
.	TRBV2	.	TRBJ2-7	CASSAGISYEQYF	TGTGCCAGCAGTGCAGGGATATCCTACGAGCAGTACTTC
TRBD1	TRBV9	.	TRBJ1-1	CASSFRDRSTEAFF	TGTGCCAGCAGCTTCCGGGACAGAAGCACTGAAGCTTTCTTT
.	TRBV21-1	few	TRBJ1-4	CASSKPITGGINVELFF	TGTGCCAGCAGCAAACCCATAACAGGGGGGATAAATGTCGAACTGTTTTTT
.	TRBV19	many	TRBJ1-5	CASSITGQLNQPQHF	TGTGCCAGTAGTATAACAGGCCAACTCAATCAGCCCCAGCATTTT
.	TRBV14	many	TRBJ1-2	CASSLARNYGYTF	TGTGCCAGCAGCCTGGCGAGGAACTATGGCTACACCTTC
.	TRBV7-9	many	TRBJ2-2	CASSPPLATNTGELFF	TGTGCCAGCAGCCCTCCCCTAGCGACGAACACCGGGGAGCTGTTTTTT
.	TRBV27	few	TRBJ1-1	CASSYSVGGQPEAFF	TGTGCCAGCAGTTACTCAGTCGGGGGCCAACCTGAAGCTTTCTTT
TRBD1	TRBV7-9	few	TRBJ2-7	CASSHWLDRVYEQYF	TGTGCCAGCAGCCATTGGTTGGACAGGGTCTACGAGCAGTACTTC
.	TRBV4-3	.	TRBJ1-6	CASSQEEGNNSTLHF	TGCGCCAGCAGCCAAGAGGAGGGAAATAATTCAACCCTCCACTTT
.	TRBV29-1	.	TRBJ2-7	CSVERNQEGSYEQYF	TGCAGCGTTGAAAGGAACCAAGAGGGCTCCTACGAGCAGTACTTC
.	TRBV7-9	few	TRBJ1-2	CASSLEGDGYGYTF	TGTGCCAGCAGCTTAGAGGGGGATGGCTATGGCTACACCTTC
.	TRBV5-6	few	TRBJ2-2	CASGLAGAGRHGELFF	TGTGCCAGCGGCTTGGCCGGGGCAGGGAGGCACGGGGAGCTGTTTTTT